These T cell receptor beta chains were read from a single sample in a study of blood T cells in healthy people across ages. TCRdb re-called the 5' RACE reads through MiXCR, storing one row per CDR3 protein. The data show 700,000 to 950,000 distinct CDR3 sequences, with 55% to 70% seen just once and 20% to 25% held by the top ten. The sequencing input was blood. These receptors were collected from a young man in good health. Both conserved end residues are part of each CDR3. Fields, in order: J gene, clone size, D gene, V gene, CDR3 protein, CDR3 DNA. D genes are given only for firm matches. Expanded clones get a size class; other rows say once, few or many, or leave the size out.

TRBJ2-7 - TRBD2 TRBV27 CASSQGTSPSYEQYF TGTGCCAGCAGTCAAGGGACTAGCCCCTCCTACGAGCAGTACTTC
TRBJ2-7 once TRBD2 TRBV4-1 CASSQDKLAGAPTYEQYF TGCGCCAGCAGCCAAGATAAGCTAGCGGGGGCCCCAACCTACGAGCAGTACTTC
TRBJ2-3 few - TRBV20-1 CSARDVSYRRDTQYF TGCAGTGCTAGAGATGTGTCCTATAGGAGGGATACGCAGTATTTT
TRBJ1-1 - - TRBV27 CASRGSEYTEAFF TGTGCCAGCAGGGGGAGCGAGTACACTGAAGCTTTCTTT
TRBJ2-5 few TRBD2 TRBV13 CASSPRLAQETQYF TGTGCCAGCAGCCCCCGACTAGCTCAAGAGACCCAGTACTTC
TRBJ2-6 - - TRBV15 CATSLSRSGANVLTF TGTGCCACCAGCCTGTCCCGGTCTGGGGCCAACGTCCTGACTTTC
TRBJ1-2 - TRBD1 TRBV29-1 CSVYTGDYGYTF TGCAGCGTCTATACAGGGGACTATGGCTACACCTTC
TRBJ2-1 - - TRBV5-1 CASSQGRTVNTNEQFF TGCGCCAGCAGCCAGGGTCGGACCGTTAATACCAATGAGCAGTTCTTC
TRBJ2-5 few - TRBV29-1 CSVEDGVTYRYQETQYF TGCAGCGTTGAAGATGGGGTTACCTACAGGTACCAAGAGACCCAGTACTTC
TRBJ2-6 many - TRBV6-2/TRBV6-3 CASSSGANVLTF TGTGCCAGCAGCTCTGGGGCCAACGTCCTGACTTTC
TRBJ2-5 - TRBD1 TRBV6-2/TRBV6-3 CASGDRAQETQYF TGTGCCAGCGGGGACAGGGCCCAAGAGACCCAGTACTTC
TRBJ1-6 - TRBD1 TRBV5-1 CASSIGQGSNSPLHF TGCGCCAGCAGTATAGGACAGGGGAGCAATTCACCCCTCCACTTT
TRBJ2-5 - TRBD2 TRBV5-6 CASSLASGSWRETQYF TGTGCCAGCAGCTTGGCTAGCGGAAGCTGGCGGGAGACCCAGTACTTC
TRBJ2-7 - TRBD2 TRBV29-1 CSVELPAGGFNEQYF TGCAGCGTTGAACTTCCCGCGGGAGGATTCAACGAGCAGTACTTC
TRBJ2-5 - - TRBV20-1 CSARELALQYF TGCAGTGCTAGAGAGCTGGCCCTCCAGTACTTC
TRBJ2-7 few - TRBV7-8 CASSLSRDGDSYEQYF TGTGCCAGCAGCTTATCCCGGGACGGGGACTCCTACGAGCAGTACTTC
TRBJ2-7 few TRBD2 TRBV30 CAWRLAGVRSYEQYF TGTGCCTGGAGGCTAGCGGGAGTACGATCCTACGAGCAGTACTTC
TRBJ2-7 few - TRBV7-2 CASSLTSGPYEQYF TGTGCCAGCAGCTTAACTAGTGGTCCCTACGAGCAGTACTTC
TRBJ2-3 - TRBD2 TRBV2 CASRPRLAGVSDTQYF TGTGCCAGCAGACCCCGACTAGCGGGGGTATCGGATACGCAGTATTTT
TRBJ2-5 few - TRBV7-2 CASSLDAGSQETQYF TGTGCCAGCAGCTTAGACGCAGGGAGCCAAGAGACCCAGTACTTC
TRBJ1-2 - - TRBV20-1 CSAFNDGYYGYTF TGCAGTGCTTTTAATGACGGATACTATGGCTACACCTTC
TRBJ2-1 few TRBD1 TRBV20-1 CSTKKPGQATNNEQFF TGCAGTACAAAAAAACCGGGACAGGCCACGAACAATGAGCAGTTCTTC
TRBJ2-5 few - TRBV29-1 CSARVYEVAETQYF TGCAGCGCTCGGGTCTACGAAGTTGCAGAGACCCAGTACTTC
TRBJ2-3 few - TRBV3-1 CASSLRDFSSTDTQYF TGTGCCAGCAGCCTTCGGGACTTTTCTAGCACAGATACGCAGTATTTT
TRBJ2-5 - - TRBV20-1 CSARSGLETQYF TGCAGTGCTAGATCAGGCCTCGAGACCCAGTACTTC
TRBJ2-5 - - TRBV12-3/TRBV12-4 CASSFGGDDQYF TGTGCCAGCAGTTTCGGAGGAGACGACCAGTACTTC
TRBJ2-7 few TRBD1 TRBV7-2 CASSLVGGQDYEQYF TGTGCCAGCAGCTTAGTGGGGGGACAGGACTACGAGCAGTACTTC
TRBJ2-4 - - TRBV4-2 CASSQGPTGPDIQYF TGTGCCAGCAGCCAGGGACCGACAGGCCCGGACATTCAGTACTTC
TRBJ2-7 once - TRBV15 CATSREEGWNEQYF TGTGCCACCAGCAGAGAAGAGGGGTGGAACGAGCAGTACTTC
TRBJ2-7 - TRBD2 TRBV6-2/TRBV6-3 CASSRDYYSYEQYF TGTGCCAGCAGTCGGGACTACTATTCCTACGAGCAGTACTTC
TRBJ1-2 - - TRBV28 CASSSRGLANYGYTF TGTGCCAGCAGCTCCCGGGGCCTAGCTAACTATGGCTACACCTTC
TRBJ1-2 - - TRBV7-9 CASRTMDEGGYGYTF TGTGCCAGTCGAACTATGGACGAGGGTGGATATGGCTACACCTTC
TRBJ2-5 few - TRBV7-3 CASSLMTQYF TGTGCCAGCAGCTTAATGACCCAGTACTTC
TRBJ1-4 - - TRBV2 CASKGSLGVLGEKLFF TGTGCCAGCAAGGGCTCGCTGGGTGTCTTGGGCGAAAAACTGTTTTTT
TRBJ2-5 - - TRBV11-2 CASSLGIGQETQYF TGTGCCAGCAGCTTAGGTATCGGACAAGAGACCCAGTACTTC
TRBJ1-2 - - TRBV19 CASSPDSLYYGYTF TGTGCCAGTAGTCCCGACAGTCTCTACTATGGCTACACCTTC
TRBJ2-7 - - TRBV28 CASSFLMRENYEQYF TGTGCCAGCAGTTTCCTTATGAGGGAAAACTACGAGCAGTACTTC
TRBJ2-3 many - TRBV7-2 CASSNGPFDTQYF TGTGCCAGCTCAAACGGACCCTTTGATACGCAGTATTTT
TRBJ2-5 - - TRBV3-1 CASSQVEGSGPQETQYF TGTGCCAGCAGCCAAGTTGAGGGATCGGGTCCACAAGAGACCCAGTACTTC
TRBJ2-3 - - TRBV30 CAWSRDTQYF TGTGCCTGGAGTCGGGATACGCAGTATTTT
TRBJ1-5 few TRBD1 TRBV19 CASSIRHAGQGVNQPQHF TGTGCCAGTAGTATACGCCACGCGGGCCAGGGGGTCAATCAGCCCCAGCATTTT